The rows below give T cell receptor beta chains drawn from one sample of a study of shared clonotypes between healthy human individuals. Sequencing was performed with immunoSEQ multiplex PCR; in TCRdb, only in-frame clones are kept and a portion is missing. This table holds hundreds of thousands of clones, 80% to 95% found once. The sample taken for sequencing was naive CD8+ T cells sorted from blood. These receptors were collected from a man aged 30 to 45 in good health. CDR3s include the opening cysteine and the closing phenylalanine or tryptophan. The order of the fields is V gene, clone size, J gene, D gene, CDR3 DNA, CDR3 protein. The D gene is left open where the match is weak. Clone size, where shown, is once, few, many, or a class for clones that have expanded.

V: TRBV10-3
size: NA
J: TRBJ2-7
D: NA
DNA: TGTGCCATCAGTGAGTCGACTCACGAGCAGTACTTC
CDR3: CAISESTHEQYF

V: TRBV6-5
size: NA
J: TRBJ2-1
D: TRBD2
DNA: TGTGCCAGCAGTTACTCGGAGCGGGAGTTTGAGCAGTTCTTC
CDR3: CASSYSEREFEQFF

V: TRBV14
size: NA
J: TRBJ2-7
D: NA
DNA: TGTGCCAGCAGCCCGGATAGGGCTAGTCCCAACTACGAGCAGTACTTC
CDR3: CASSPDRASPNYEQYF

V: TRBV25-1
size: NA
J: TRBJ2-1
D: NA
DNA: TGTGCCAGCAGTGAATGGGAAGGGTTGGACAATGAGCAGTTCTTC
CDR3: CASSEWEGLDNEQFF

V: TRBV7-9
size: NA
J: TRBJ2-7
D: NA
DNA: TGTGCCAGCAGCCCCGACTTAAACGAGCAGTACTTC
CDR3: CASSPDLNEQYF

V: TRBV4-3
size: NA
J: TRBJ1-2
D: NA
DNA: TGCGCCAGCAGCCACCCCAGCAACTATGGCTACACCTTC
CDR3: CASSHPSNYGYTF

V: TRBV11-3
size: NA
J: TRBJ2-1
D: TRBD1
DNA: TGTGCCAGCAGCTTAGGTTCAGGGGGCGTTTCCTACAATGAGCAGTTCTTC
CDR3: CASSLGSGGVSYNEQFF

V: TRBV7-9
size: NA
J: TRBJ2-1
D: NA
DNA: TGTGCCAGCAGCTCGCTCCCGGGGAGAGGCTATGAGCAGTTCTTC
CDR3: CASSSLPGRGYEQFF

V: TRBV7-3
size: NA
J: TRBJ2-1
D: TRBD2
DNA: TGTGCCAGCAGCTTAGCGGGAGAGGCTGGTAATGAGCAGTTCTTC
CDR3: CASSLAGEAGNEQFF

V: TRBV11-2
size: NA
J: TRBJ2-1
D: TRBD2
DNA: TGTGCCAGCAGCTCCTCCGGGACTAGCGGGAGGTACGCCTACAATGAGCAGTTCTTC
CDR3: CASSSSGTSGRYAYNEQFF

V: TRBV25-1
size: NA
J: TRBJ2-7
D: NA
DNA: TGTGCCAGCAGTATAAGTCTCTACGAGCAGTACTTC
CDR3: CASSISLYEQYF

V: TRBV5-6
size: NA
J: TRBJ1-1
D: NA
DNA: TGTGCCAGCAGCTTGGGGGCGTTTAGCACTGAAGCTTTCTTT
CDR3: CASSLGAFSTEAFF

V: TRBV5-8
size: NA
J: TRBJ2-7
D: TRBD2
DNA: TGTGCCAGCAGCTTAGGGACTAGGGAGGACGAGCAGTACTTC
CDR3: CASSLGTREDEQYF

V: TRBV19
size: NA
J: TRBJ2-7
D: TRBD1
DNA: TGTGCCAGTAGTATCACAGGGGCCACCTACGAGCAGTACTTC
CDR3: CASSITGATYEQYF

V: TRBV7-8
size: few
J: TRBJ2-1
D: NA
DNA: TGTGCCAGTGGGTTTAATGAGCAGTTCTTC
CDR3: CASGFNEQFF

V: TRBV29-1
size: NA
J: TRBJ2-3
D: TRBD2
DNA: TGCAGCTGGGAGCTAGCGGGAGCCCACGCAAGAGATACGCAGTATTTT
CDR3: CSWELAGAHARDTQYF

V: TRBV5-1
size: NA
J: TRBJ2-2
D: NA
DNA: TGCGCCAGCAGCTTATCGGGGGAGCTGTTTTTT
CDR3: CASSLSGELFF

V: TRBV28
size: NA
J: TRBJ2-1
D: NA
DNA: TGTGCCAGCAGTTCCGTCGACTATGGTCGTCTTGAGCAGTTCTTC
CDR3: CASSSVDYGRLEQFF

V: TRBV27
size: NA
J: TRBJ1-2
D: NA
DNA: TGTGCCAGCGGGACTGAACTGACCGCCGGAGGCTTCTATGGCTACACCTTC
CDR3: CASGTELTAGGFYGYTF

V: TRBV7-6
size: once
J: TRBJ1-4
D: NA
DNA: TGTGCCAGCAGCTTAGGGGCAGGGCCTAATGAAAAACTGTTTTTT
CDR3: CASSLGAGPNEKLFF

V: TRBV11-2
size: NA
J: TRBJ1-1
D: NA
DNA: TGTGCCAGCAGCATTGGGGGCTTTTTGAACACTGAAGCTTTCTTT
CDR3: CASSIGGFLNTEAFF

V: TRBV2
size: NA
J: TRBJ2-7
D: TRBD2
DNA: TGTGCCAGCAGCAGGACTAGCGGCTACGAGCAGTACTTC
CDR3: CASSRTSGYEQYF

V: TRBV28
size: once
J: TRBJ1-5
D: NA
DNA: TGTGCCAGCACCCACCTCGGGAGTAGCAATCAGCCCCAGCATTTT
CDR3: CASTHLGSSNQPQHF

V: TRBV5-6
size: NA
J: TRBJ2-2
D: NA
DNA: TGTGCCAGCAGCTTGGCCTGGGGGGAGTTATACACCGGGGAGCTGTTTTTT
CDR3: CASSLAWGELYTGELFF

V: TRBV27
size: NA
J: TRBJ2-1
D: NA
DNA: TGTGCCAGCAGTCCCCACGGGAACTCCTACAATGAGCAGTTCTTC
CDR3: CASSPHGNSYNEQFF

V: TRBV2
size: NA
J: TRBJ2-1
D: NA
DNA: TGTGCCAGCAGTGAAGCTGGGTCAGTTCTCTTCGTTGAGCAGTTCTTC
CDR3: CASSEAGSVLFVEQFF

V: TRBV10-1
size: few
J: TRBJ1-1
D: NA
DNA: TGCGCCACCCGGACGGAGCCTACCGAAGAAGCTTTCTTT
CDR3: CATRTEPTEEAFF

V: TRBV10-3
size: once
J: TRBJ2-7
D: NA
DNA: TGTGCCATCAGTGAGTGGAAGGGACTTGATTACGAGCAGTACTTC
CDR3: CAISEWKGLDYEQYF

V: TRBV29-1
size: NA
J: TRBJ2-1
D: TRBD2
DNA: TGCAGCCTGTCCGTAGCGGGAAGGGTTGAGCAGTTCTTC
CDR3: CSLSVAGRVEQFF

V: TRBV7-3
size: once
J: TRBJ1-2
D: NA
DNA: TGTGCCAGCGGCGAGGGGTATGGCTACACCTTC
CDR3: CASGEGYGYTF

V: TRBV5-6
size: NA
J: TRBJ2-3
D: TRBD2
DNA: TGTGCCAGCAGCTTAGGGCCGAGCGGGAGTCGCGCAGATACGCAGTATTTT
CDR3: CASSLGPSGSRADTQYF

V: TRBV5-8
size: NA
J: TRBJ1-5
D: TRBD1
DNA: TGTGCCAGCAGCGGCTTGGGGGACAGGGTTCTGCGGGTCAAGCCCCAGCATTTT
CDR3: CASSGLGDRVLRVKPQHF

V: TRBV11-2
size: NA
J: TRBJ2-5
D: NA
DNA: TGTGCCAGCAGCTTAGAAATAACAGGGAGTTTGACCCAGTACTTC
CDR3: CASSLEITGSLTQYF

V: TRBV4-2
size: NA
J: TRBJ1-5
D: NA
DNA: TGTGCCAGCAGCCAAGATCCCAGGCCTAATCAGCCCCAGCATTTT
CDR3: CASSQDPRPNQPQHF

V: TRBV27
size: NA
J: TRBJ2-7
D: NA
DNA: TGTGCCAGCAGTCATGACCGGTCAACCTACGAGCAGTACTTC
CDR3: CASSHDRSTYEQYF

V: TRBV19
size: NA
J: TRBJ1-4
D: NA
DNA: TGTGCCAGTAGTGCCGATCATTACCGCCAAAGGTTTGACGAAAAACTGTTTTTT
CDR3: CASSADHYRQRFDEKLFF

V: TRBV5-1
size: NA
J: TRBJ2-5
D: NA
DNA: TGCGCCAGCAGCGCCGGAGAGAGGGGGCAAGAGACCCAGTACTTC
CDR3: CASSAGERGQETQYF

V: TRBV27
size: NA
J: TRBJ1-1
D: NA
DNA: TGTGCCAGCAGTTTAATGAAGAACACTGAAGCTTTCTTT
CDR3: CASSLMKNTEAFF

V: TRBV13
size: once
J: TRBJ2-1
D: TRBD2
DNA: TGTGCCAGCAGCCCACCTAGGACTAGCGGGAGATCCAATGAGCAGTTCTTC
CDR3: CASSPPRTSGRSNEQFF

V: TRBV7-9
size: NA
J: TRBJ2-1
D: NA
DNA: TGTGCCAGCAGCTTTACCGGGTATGAGCAGTTCTTC
CDR3: CASSFTGYEQFF

V: TRBV10-1
size: NA
J: TRBJ2-1
D: NA
DNA: TGCGCCAGCAGTCTTACACCGAGCTCCTACAATGAGCAGTTCTTC
CDR3: CASSLTPSSYNEQFF

V: TRBV6-5
size: NA
J: TRBJ1-2
D: NA
DNA: TGTGCCAGCAGTTACTCGATAAGGCCAGCCCGCTATGGCTACACCTTC
CDR3: CASSYSIRPARYGYTF

V: TRBV27
size: NA
J: TRBJ2-7
D: NA
DNA: TGTGCCAGCAGGAGCGGTCGCTACGAGCAGTACTTC
CDR3: CASRSGRYEQYF

V: TRBV29-1
size: NA
J: TRBJ2-7
D: TRBD2
DNA: TGCAGCGTTGAGGGGCGCGATAGCGGGAGCGAGCGAGTATCCTACGAGCAGTACTTC
CDR3: CSVEGRDSGSERVSYEQYF

V: TRBV7-2
size: once
J: TRBJ2-7
D: NA
DNA: TGTGCCAGCAGCTTAGTACCGCCTAGGACTTTAGCGATAACCTACGAGCAGTACTTC
CDR3: CASSLVPPRTLAITYEQYF

V: TRBV7-8
size: NA
J: TRBJ2-5
D: NA
DNA: TGTGCCAGCAGCTTAGTGCTAGGGGAGACCCAGTACTTC
CDR3: CASSLVLGETQYF

V: TRBV5-8
size: NA
J: TRBJ2-7
D: TRBD1
DNA: TGTGCCAGCAGCTTGTGGGACAGGGACTACGAGCAGTACTTC
CDR3: CASSLWDRDYEQYF

V: TRBV7-9
size: NA
J: TRBJ1-5
D: TRBD1
DNA: TGTGCCAGCAGCTTTGGCCAGGGGGCACTTGATAGCAATCAGCCCCAGCATTTT
CDR3: CASSFGQGALDSNQPQHF

V: TRBV11-2
size: NA
J: TRBJ2-7
D: NA
DNA: TGTGCCAGCACCGGTGGCCCGGGTGACTACGAGCAGTACTTC
CDR3: CASTGGPGDYEQYF

V: TRBV9
size: NA
J: TRBJ2-1
D: NA
DNA: TGTGCCAGCAGCGTAGTACCAGTCCCGTTTAATGAGCAGTTCTTC
CDR3: CASSVVPVPFNEQFF

V: TRBV5-6
size: NA
J: TRBJ2-7
D: TRBD2
DNA: TGTGCCAGCAGTCCTAGCGGGAAAGATTACGAGCAGTACTTC
CDR3: CASSPSGKDYEQYF

V: TRBV9
size: once
J: TRBJ1-1
D: TRBD1
DNA: TGTGCCAGCAGCGTGCAGGACAGGGGGCACAACATCAAGGATTCTGAAGCTTTCTTT
CDR3: CASSVQDRGHNIKDSEAFF

V: TRBV9
size: once
J: TRBJ2-1
D: TRBD2
DNA: TGTGCCAGCAGCGGGTGGACTAGCGGGAGTCGCAATGAGCAGTTCTTC
CDR3: CASSGWTSGSRNEQFF

V: TRBV29-1
size: NA
J: TRBJ2-3
D: TRBD1
DNA: TGCAGCGTTGCGGGACCGACAGGGCCTAGCACAGATACGCAGTATTTT
CDR3: CSVAGPTGPSTDTQYF

V: TRBV7-9
size: NA
J: TRBJ2-7
D: NA
DNA: TGTGCCAGCAGCTCCCCCTGGGAGCAGTACTTC
CDR3: CASSSPWEQYF